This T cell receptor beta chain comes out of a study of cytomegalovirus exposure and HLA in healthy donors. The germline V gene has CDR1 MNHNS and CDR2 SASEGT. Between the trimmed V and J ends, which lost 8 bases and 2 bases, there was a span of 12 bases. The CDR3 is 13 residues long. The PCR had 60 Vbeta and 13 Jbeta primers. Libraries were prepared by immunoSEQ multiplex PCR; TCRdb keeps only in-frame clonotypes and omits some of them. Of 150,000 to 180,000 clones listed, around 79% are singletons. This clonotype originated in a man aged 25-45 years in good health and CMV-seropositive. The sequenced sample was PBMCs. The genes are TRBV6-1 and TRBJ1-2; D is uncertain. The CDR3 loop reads CASEEAPNYGYTF. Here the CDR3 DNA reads TGTGCCAGCGAGGAGGCACCAAACTATGGCTACACCTTC.